The clone carrying this TCR beta chain was observed a few times. This sample stems from a study of T-cell reconstitution after alpha-beta-depleted transplantation in children. Preparation of the TCRbeta library involved a method that used unique molecular identifiers. TCRdb reanalysed the PCR reads using MiXCR and keeps one entry per CDR3 protein. The table records about 270,000 distinct CDR3 sequences, 9.9% of them present only once. With V trimmed by 7 bases and J by 4 bases, 6 bases remained unmatched. The CDR3 sequence is 12 residues long. Germline V lookup: CDR1 DFQATT, CDR2 SNEGSKA (reference sequence).

The sequence was collected from a human donor who donated a stem cell graft to a child with SCID. Sequences were derived from PBMCs from the stem cell graft donor, sampled from the stem cell graft. The chain carries TRBV20-1 and TRBJ2-5, with 7 bases identical to TRBD2. CDR3 in amino acids: CSGGGLGETQYF. The CDR3 DNA is TGCAGTGGGGGAGGGCTCGGAGAGACCCAGTACTTC.